This T cell receptor beta chain comes out of a study of cytomegalovirus exposure and HLA in healthy donors. On the study more broadly: Early release data held 85 million or so unique TCRs from HLA-typed donors.

This CDR3 comprises 16 residues. Per germline, CDR1 SGHRS and CDR2 YFSETQ. V dropped 3 bases and J dropped 6; count of bases not matched to a gene: 11. Despite likely unrecorded immune exposures, the donors were nominally healthy at the time of sampling. Study-wide results and caveats: Trimming of TCR beta V- and J-genes showed a link, identified in a later analysis, to a missense DCLRE1C variant. The authors judged a highly shared variant cluster likely a sequencing artifact.

As for this clone: Its specificity is not known.

Primers for the PCR totalled 60 Vbeta and 13 Jbeta. Clones were read by immunoSEQ multiplex PCR, and TCRdb kept only the in-frame ones, dropping some. The repertoire includes under 200,000 clones, roughly 75% of them detected once, and around 5.7% sits in the top ten. This chain links TRBV5-1 with TRBJ1-4, with 7 bases aligning to TRBD1. This TCR came from a man aged 40-49 years in good health and CMV-seronegative. Sample: PBMCs. The CDR3 DNA sequence: TGCGCCAGCAGCTATGGCAGGGGGGTCCAAGATGAAAAACTGTTTTTT. Protein sequence: CASSYGRGVQDEKLFF.